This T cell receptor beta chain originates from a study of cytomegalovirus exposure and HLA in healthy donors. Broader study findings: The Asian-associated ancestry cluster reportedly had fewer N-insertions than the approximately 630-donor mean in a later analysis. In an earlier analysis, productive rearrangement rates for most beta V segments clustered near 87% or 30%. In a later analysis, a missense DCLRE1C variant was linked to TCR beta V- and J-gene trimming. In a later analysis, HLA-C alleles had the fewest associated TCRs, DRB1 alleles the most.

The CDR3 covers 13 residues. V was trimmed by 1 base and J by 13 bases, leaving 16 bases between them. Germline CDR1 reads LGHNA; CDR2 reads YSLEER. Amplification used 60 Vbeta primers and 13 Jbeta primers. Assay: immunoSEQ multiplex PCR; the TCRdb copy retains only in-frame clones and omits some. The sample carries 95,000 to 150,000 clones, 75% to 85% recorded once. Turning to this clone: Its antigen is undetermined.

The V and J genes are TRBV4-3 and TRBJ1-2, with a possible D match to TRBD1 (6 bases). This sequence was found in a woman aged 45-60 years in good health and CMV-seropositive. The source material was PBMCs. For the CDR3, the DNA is TGCGCCAGCAGCCAAGTTTTACAGGGCGGGAGCACCTTC. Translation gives CASSQVLQGGSTF.